This T cell receptor (beta chain) appears in the sequencing data of a study of T cell therapy after organ transplantation. The protocol was immunoSEQ multiplex PCR, while the TCRdb copy is restricted to in-frame clones and leaves out a portion. The table shows 20,000 or so clones, with roughly 84% occurring only once. Of note for this clone: Its antigen remains unknown.

The CDR3 loop spans 14 amino acids. Germline CDR1 is MNHEY and CDR2 is SMNVEV (reference sequence). The ends were cut back, 0 bases at V and 3 bases at J, with 6 bases in the middle. Time point: 20-29 weeks after completion of therapy. The sequencing here drew on CD8+ T cells from blood, taken after autologous CMV-specific T cell therapy. This rearrangement joins TRBV27 to TRBJ2-1, with D maybe TRBD1 (5 bases). The TCR originated in a human patient who had received a solid organ transplant and had CMV disease. T cells may partly derive from the graft donor. CDR3 residues: CASSLSQGYNEQFF. CDR3 nucleotides: TGTGCCAGCAGTTTATCGCAGGGCTACAATGAGCAGTTCTTC.